Listed below are T cell receptor beta chains from one sample, sequenced in a study of cytomegalovirus exposure and HLA in healthy donors. Measured with immunoSEQ multiplex PCR; TCRdb has only the in-frame clones, and not every one. There are more than 100,000 clones in the sample, with approximately 3.7% held by the top ten. The material sequenced was PBMCs. The receptors were sampled from a middle-aged man in good health and CMV-seronegative. Each CDR3 is given with its conserved first and last residue. The D gene is left open where the match is weak.

D: NA; V: TRBV5-1; J: TRBJ1-2; DNA: TGCGCCAGCAGCTTGTTGCACTCGGCTAACTATGGCTACACCTTC; CDR3: CASSLLHSANYGYTF
D: TRBD2; V: TRBV28; J: TRBJ2-1; DNA: TGTGCCAACTCGAGACTAGCGGGAGGCGATGAGCAGTTCTTC; CDR3: CANSRLAGGDEQFF
D: TRBD1; V: TRBV27; J: TRBJ2-5; DNA: TGTGCCAGCAGTTTTAATACGCAGGGGGCTCGGGAGACCCAGTACTTC; CDR3: CASSFNTQGARETQYF
D: NA; V: TRBV5-4; J: TRBJ2-2; DNA: TGTGCCAGCAGCTGGGGCGTGGAAGCAACCGGGGAGCTGTTTTTT; CDR3: CASSWGVEATGELFF
D: TRBD1; V: TRBV6-1; J: TRBJ2-1; DNA: TGTGCCACCCGGACAGGGGCGAACGAGCAGTTCTTC; CDR3: CATRTGANEQFF
D: NA; V: TRBV19; J: TRBJ1-4; DNA: TGTGCCAGTAGTACTTCGGGGGACCAGGAAAAACTGTTTTTT; CDR3: CASSTSGDQEKLFF
D: NA; V: TRBV12-5; J: TRBJ1-2; DNA: TGTGCTAGTGGTTTTGGGCTTGGTGGCTACACCTTC; CDR3: CASGFGLGGYTF
D: TRBD1; V: TRBV19; J: TRBJ2-3; DNA: TGTGCCAGTAGTCATCCAGGGGGCTCAGATACGCAGTATTTT; CDR3: CASSHPGGSDTQYF
D: NA; V: TRBV7-6; J: TRBJ1-2; DNA: TGTGCCAGCAGCTTGCGCACTCTGTCCGCGACAGTTAACTATGGCTACACCTTC; CDR3: CASSLRTLSATVNYGYTF
D: TRBD1; V: TRBV18; J: TRBJ2-6; DNA: TGTGCCAGCTCACCATTTACCGGGACAGACGCGTCTGGGGCCAACGTCCTGACTTTC; CDR3: CASSPFTGTDASGANVLTF
D: TRBD2; V: TRBV4-1; J: TRBJ2-7; DNA: TGCGCCAGCAGCCTACAAGAGGCGGCTAGCGGGAGGACCAGGACCCTCTACGAGCAGTACTTC; CDR3: CASSLQEAASGRTRTLYEQYF
D: TRBD2; V: TRBV5-3; J: TRBJ2-7; DNA: TGTGCCAGAAGCCCTTCGGCTCTAGCGGGAGGGCCGGAGCAGTACTTC; CDR3: CARSPSALAGGPEQYF
D: TRBD2; V: TRBV7-2; J: TRBJ2-7; DNA: TGTGCCAGCAGCTTAGCTAGCGGGGGGGCAGGGGAGCAGTACTTC; CDR3: CASSLASGGAGEQYF
D: NA; V: TRBV11-3; J: TRBJ1-2; DNA: TGTGCCAGCAGCTTGGGGGGGCGCGAAAAGTATGGCTACACCTTC; CDR3: CASSLGGREKYGYTF
D: TRBD1; V: TRBV27; J: TRBJ2-6; DNA: TGTGCCAGTAGTATACGCCCCCCCGCCCCCCGGGGACAGTGCCCCAGTTGTGGGGCCAACGTCCTGACTTTC; CDR3: CASSIRPPAPRGQCPSCGANVLTF
D: TRBD2; V: TRBV25-1; J: TRBJ2-5; DNA: TGTGCCAGCAGTGAATGGGGGCTAGCGGGACAAGAGACCCAGTACTTC; CDR3: CASSEWGLAGQETQYF
D: TRBD2; V: TRBV7-9; J: TRBJ2-7; DNA: TGTGCCAGCAGCCTTGCAAGCGGGAGGGCCGACTACGAGCAGTACTTC; CDR3: CASSLASGRADYEQYF
D: NA; V: TRBV5-1; J: TRBJ1-6; DNA: TGCGCCAGCAGCAACGCAGGGTTCGATTCACCCCTCCACTTT; CDR3: CASSNAGFDSPLHF
D: TRBD1; V: TRBV5-6; J: TRBJ1-4; DNA: TGTGCCAGCAGCTTAACAGGGGGTGAAAAACTGTTTTTT; CDR3: CASSLTGGEKLFF
D: NA; V: TRBV28; J: TRBJ1-5; DNA: TGTGCCAGCACAACATCCTCGGGTCAGCCCCAGCATTTT; CDR3: CASTTSSGQPQHF
D: NA; V: TRBV30; J: TRBJ2-7; DNA: TGTGCCTGGAGTGTATCCCTCTCGGCCTACGAGCAGTACTTC; CDR3: CAWSVSLSAYEQYF
D: NA; V: TRBV6-6; J: TRBJ2-1; DNA: TGTGCCAGCAGATCTACGGAGGGATTTCTCTACAATGAGCAGTTCTTC; CDR3: CASRSTEGFLYNEQFF
D: NA; V: TRBV11-2; J: TRBJ1-1; DNA: TGTGCCAGCAGCTTAGTACGGGTGAACACTGAAGCTTTCTTT; CDR3: CASSLVRVNTEAFF
D: TRBD1; V: TRBV19; J: TRBJ2-3; DNA: TGTGCCAGTAGTCTACAGGGGAGCTACACAGATACGCAGTATTTT; CDR3: CASSLQGSYTDTQYF
D: NA; V: TRBV4-1; J: TRBJ1-6; DNA: TGCGCCAGCAGCCAAAGATTCCAGGATTCACCCCTCCACTTT; CDR3: CASSQRFQDSPLHF
D: NA; V: TRBV6-5; J: TRBJ2-7; DNA: TGTGCCAGCAGTTACTCGAAGAAGGGGTATCACGAGCAGTACTTC; CDR3: CASSYSKKGYHEQYF
D: TRBD1; V: TRBV7-8; J: TRBJ2-6; DNA: TGTGCCAGCAGCTTAGCTGGCAGGGGGCTGTCTGGGGCCAACGTCCTGACTTTC; CDR3: CASSLAGRGLSGANVLTF
D: TRBD2; V: TRBV27; J: TRBJ2-7; DNA: TGTGCCAGCAGTTTACTGACTAGCGGGAGCAGCTCCTACGAGCAGTACTTC; CDR3: CASSLLTSGSSSYEQYF
D: TRBD1; V: TRBV5-1; J: TRBJ2-5; DNA: TGCGCCAGCAGCCCCCGGACAGGGCTGGTGACCCAGTACTTC; CDR3: CASSPRTGLVTQYF
D: NA; V: TRBV6-5; J: TRBJ1-5; DNA: TGTGCCAGCAGTTATCGGGGGGATAGCAATCAGCCCCAGCATTTT; CDR3: CASSYRGDSNQPQHF
D: NA; V: TRBV5-4; J: TRBJ1-2; DNA: TGTGCCAGCAGGCAAGGGGGGGACTATGGCTACACCTTC; CDR3: CASRQGGDYGYTF
D: NA; V: TRBV14; J: TRBJ1-1; DNA: TGTGCCAGCAGCCTAACAGGGATTGACACTGAAGCTTTCTTT; CDR3: CASSLTGIDTEAFF
D: NA; V: TRBV27; J: TRBJ1-1; DNA: TGTGCCAGCAGCCGCGCGAAGCAGGGGCGCGGCACTGAAGCTTTCTTT; CDR3: CASSRAKQGRGTEAFF
D: NA; V: TRBV7-8; J: TRBJ2-6; DNA: TGTGCCAGCAGCTTAAGGGGAAGCTCTGGGGCCAACGTCCTGACTTTC; CDR3: CASSLRGSSGANVLTF
D: NA; V: TRBV7-6; J: TRBJ1-1; DNA: TGTGCCAGCAACATGACAGCCCCAGAAGAAGACCGTCCTTGGACTGAAGCTTTCTTT; CDR3: CASNMTAPEEDRPWTEAFF
D: NA; V: TRBV7-2; J: TRBJ2-1; DNA: TGTGCCAGCAGCTGGGGGGCCTACAATGAGCAGTTCTTC; CDR3: CASSWGAYNEQFF
D: NA; V: TRBV19; J: TRBJ1-3; DNA: TGTGCCAGCAGTACCGGGACATCTGGAAACACCATATATTTT; CDR3: CASSTGTSGNTIYF
D: TRBD2; V: TRBV7-2; J: TRBJ2-1; DNA: TGTGCCAGCAGCCTCATAGCGGGAGGGATTTACAATGAGCAGTTCTTC; CDR3: CASSLIAGGIYNEQFF
D: NA; V: TRBV29-1; J: TRBJ2-2; DNA: TGCAGCGTTCCGGGAGAACACACCGGGGAGCTGTTTTTT; CDR3: CSVPGEHTGELFF
D: TRBD1; V: TRBV19; J: TRBJ2-7; DNA: TGTGCCAGTTCACCCAGACAGGGGGCGTATGAGCAGTACTTC; CDR3: CASSPRQGAYEQYF
D: NA; V: TRBV7-2; J: TRBJ1-5; DNA: TGTGCCAGCAGCTTAAGTGCAGGGCAAAATCAGCCCCAGCATTTT; CDR3: CASSLSAGQNQPQHF
D: TRBD1; V: TRBV28; J: TRBJ1-2; DNA: TGTGCCAGCAGTTTAGCCTGGACAGGCGGCTCCCGGGGTCTGTTGGGCTACACCTTC; CDR3: CASSLAWTGGSRGLLGYTF
D: NA; V: TRBV27; J: TRBJ2-7; DNA: TGTGCCACGGGATATTCCTACGAGCAGTACTTC; CDR3: CATGYSYEQYF
D: TRBD1; V: TRBV11-3; J: TRBJ2-1; DNA: TGTGCCAGCAGCTTAGGAACCGGGACAGGGAACAATGAGCAGTTCTTC; CDR3: CASSLGTGTGNNEQFF
D: NA; V: TRBV27; J: TRBJ2-7; DNA: TGTGCCAGCAGTTTAAGTCGGTCCTACGAGCAGTACTTC; CDR3: CASSLSRSYEQYF
D: TRBD1; V: TRBV5-5; J: TRBJ2-1; DNA: TGTGCCAGCAGCTTGTTGTCGGGACAGGTTGTATTCAATGAGCAGTTCTTC; CDR3: CASSLLSGQVVFNEQFF
D: TRBD1; V: TRBV10-1; J: TRBJ1-6; DNA: TGCGCCAGCAGTGAAAATACAGGGGGAGGATCACCCCTCCACTTT; CDR3: CASSENTGGGSPLHF
D: NA; V: TRBV10-1; J: TRBJ2-2; DNA: TGCGCCAGCAGTGAAGTCAGGTCCTCGAACACCGGGGAGCTGTTTTTT; CDR3: CASSEVRSSNTGELFF
D: NA; V: TRBV2; J: TRBJ1-5; DNA: TGTGCCAGCAGTGCACTAGAGGATCAGCCCCAGCATTTT; CDR3: CASSALEDQPQHF
D: NA; V: TRBV7-2; J: TRBJ2-7; DNA: TGTGCCAGCAGCTTAACATCGGGACAAGGCTACGAGCAGTACTTC; CDR3: CASSLTSGQGYEQYF
D: NA; V: TRBV5-4; J: TRBJ2-7; DNA: TGTGCCAGCAGCTTGTACAGGGTCTACGAGCAGTACTTC; CDR3: CASSLYRVYEQYF
D: TRBD1; V: TRBV11-3; J: TRBJ2-2; DNA: TGTGCCAGCAGCCAGGATGGGGCAGGGGGAGACGGGGAGCTGTTTTTT; CDR3: CASSQDGAGGDGELFF
D: TRBD2; V: TRBV5-1; J: TRBJ2-1; DNA: TGCGCCAGCAGCTTTTCCCCAGACCTAGCGGTCGGTGAGCAGTTCTTC; CDR3: CASSFSPDLAVGEQFF
D: NA; V: TRBV30; J: TRBJ2-7; DNA: TGTGCCTGGGACGGAGAGGCGGGGGAGCAGTACTTC; CDR3: CAWDGEAGEQYF
D: TRBD1; V: TRBV9; J: TRBJ1-2; DNA: TGTGCCAGCAACCCGGGACAGTTTGACTATGGCTACACCTTC; CDR3: CASNPGQFDYGYTF
D: NA; V: TRBV27; J: TRBJ1-2; DNA: TGTGCCAGCAGTTCCCCGGAAGGGAGCTATGGCTACACCTTC; CDR3: CASSSPEGSYGYTF
D: TRBD1; V: TRBV10-3; J: TRBJ2-2; DNA: TGTGCCATCAGTTCAGAACAGGGGGTAAACACCGGGGAGCTGTTTTTT; CDR3: CAISSEQGVNTGELFF
D: NA; V: TRBV4-1; J: TRBJ2-1; DNA: TGCGCCAGCAGCCAAGATTTGGGGAGTGAGCAGTTCTTC; CDR3: CASSQDLGSEQFF
D: NA; V: TRBV19; J: TRBJ1-1; DNA: TGTGCCAGTAGTATAGAGTTTCAGGGGTTGGATGAAGCTTTCTTT; CDR3: CASSIEFQGLDEAFF
D: NA; V: TRBV7-2; J: TRBJ2-3; DNA: TGTGCCAGCACCGAACATGGGCGTAGAGATACGCAGTATTTT; CDR3: CASTEHGRRDTQYF